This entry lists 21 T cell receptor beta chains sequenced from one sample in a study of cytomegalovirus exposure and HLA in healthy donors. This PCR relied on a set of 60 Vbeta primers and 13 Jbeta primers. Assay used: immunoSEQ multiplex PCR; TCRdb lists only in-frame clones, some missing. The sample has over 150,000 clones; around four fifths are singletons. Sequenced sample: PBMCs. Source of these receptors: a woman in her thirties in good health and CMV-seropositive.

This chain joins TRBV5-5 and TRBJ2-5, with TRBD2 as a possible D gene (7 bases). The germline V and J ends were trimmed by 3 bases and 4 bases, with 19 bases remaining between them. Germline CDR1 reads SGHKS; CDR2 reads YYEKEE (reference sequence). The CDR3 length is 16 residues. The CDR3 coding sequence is TGTGCCAGCAGCTCCGTGGGGGGGCGCGTGGGAGAGACCCAGTACTTC. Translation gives CASSSVGGRVGETQYF.

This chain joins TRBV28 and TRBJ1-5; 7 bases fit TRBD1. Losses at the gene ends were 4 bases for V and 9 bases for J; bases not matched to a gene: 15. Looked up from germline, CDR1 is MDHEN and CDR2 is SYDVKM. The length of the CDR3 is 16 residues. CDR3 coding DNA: TGTGCCAGCAGTTCCTCCAGACAGGGTTTTAAAGTGCCCCAGCATTTT. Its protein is CASSSSRQGFKVPQHF. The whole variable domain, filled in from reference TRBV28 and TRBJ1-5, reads DVKVTQSSRYLVKRTGEKVFLECVQDMDHENMFWYRQDPGLGLRLIYFSYDVKMKEKGDIPEGYSVSREKKERFSLILESASTNQTSMYLCASSSSRQGFKVPQHFGDGTRLSIL.

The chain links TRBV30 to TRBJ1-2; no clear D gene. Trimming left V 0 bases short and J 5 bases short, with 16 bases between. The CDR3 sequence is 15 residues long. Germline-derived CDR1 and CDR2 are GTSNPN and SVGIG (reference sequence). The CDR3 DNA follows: TGTGCCTGGAGTGTCCCTTTTGAAGAGAGGTATGGCTACACCTTC. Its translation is CAWSVPFEERYGYTF.

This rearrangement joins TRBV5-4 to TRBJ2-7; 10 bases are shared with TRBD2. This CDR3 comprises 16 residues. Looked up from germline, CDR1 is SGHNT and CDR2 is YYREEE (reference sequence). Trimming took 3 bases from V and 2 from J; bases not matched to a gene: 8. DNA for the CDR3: TGTGCCAGCAGCTCACCCGGGACTAGCGTAGCCTACGAGCAGTACTTC. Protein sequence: CASSSPGTSVAYEQYF.

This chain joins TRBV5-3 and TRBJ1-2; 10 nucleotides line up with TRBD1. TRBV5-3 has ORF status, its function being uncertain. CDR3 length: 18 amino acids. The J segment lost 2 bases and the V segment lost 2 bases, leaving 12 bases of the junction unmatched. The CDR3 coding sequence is TGTGCCAGAAGCTTAGGGTATAGTGAGGACAGGGGGAACTATGGCTACACCTTC. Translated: CARSLGYSEDRGNYGYTF.

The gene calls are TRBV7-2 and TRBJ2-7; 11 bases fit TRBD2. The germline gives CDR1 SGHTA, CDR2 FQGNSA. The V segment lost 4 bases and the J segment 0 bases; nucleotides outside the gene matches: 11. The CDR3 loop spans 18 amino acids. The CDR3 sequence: CASSSDLAGGQHSYEQYF. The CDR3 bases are TGTGCCAGCAGCTCGGACCTAGCGGGAGGTCAACACTCCTACGAGCAGTACTTC.

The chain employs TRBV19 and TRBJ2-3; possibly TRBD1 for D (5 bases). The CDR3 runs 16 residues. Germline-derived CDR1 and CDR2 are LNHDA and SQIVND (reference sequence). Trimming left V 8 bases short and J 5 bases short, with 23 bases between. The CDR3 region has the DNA TGTGCCAGTGCCATGGTTCACAACCTCCAGGGAGATACGCAGTATTTT. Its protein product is CASAMVHNLQGDTQYF.

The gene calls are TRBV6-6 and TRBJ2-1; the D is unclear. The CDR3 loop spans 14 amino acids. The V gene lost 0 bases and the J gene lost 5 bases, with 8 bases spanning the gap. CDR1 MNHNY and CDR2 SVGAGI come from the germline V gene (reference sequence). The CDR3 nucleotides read TGTGCCAGCAGTTACTCGAGACTCAACAATGAGCAGTTCTTC. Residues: CASSYSRLNNEQFF.

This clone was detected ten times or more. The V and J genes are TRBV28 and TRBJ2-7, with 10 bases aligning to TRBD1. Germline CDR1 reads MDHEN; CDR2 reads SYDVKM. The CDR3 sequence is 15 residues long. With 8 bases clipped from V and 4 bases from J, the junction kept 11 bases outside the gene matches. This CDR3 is CASRDRGKEGYEQYF. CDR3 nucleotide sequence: TGTGCCAGCCGGGACAGGGGTAAAGAGGGGTACGAGCAGTACTTC.

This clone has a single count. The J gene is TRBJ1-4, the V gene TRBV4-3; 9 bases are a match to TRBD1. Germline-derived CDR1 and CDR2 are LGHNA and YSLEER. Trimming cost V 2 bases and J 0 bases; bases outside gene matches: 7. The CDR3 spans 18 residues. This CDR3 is CASSQLRTGATTNEKLFF. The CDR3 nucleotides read TGCGCCAGCAGCCAACTCCGGACAGGGGCTACAACTAATGAAAAACTGTTTTTT.

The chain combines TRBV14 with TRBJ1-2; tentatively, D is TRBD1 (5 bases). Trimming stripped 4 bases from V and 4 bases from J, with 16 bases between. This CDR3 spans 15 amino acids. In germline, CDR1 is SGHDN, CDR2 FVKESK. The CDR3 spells CASSPRGVQAYGYTF. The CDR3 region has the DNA TGTGCCAGCAGCCCTCGGGGGGTTCAGGCCTATGGCTACACCTTC.

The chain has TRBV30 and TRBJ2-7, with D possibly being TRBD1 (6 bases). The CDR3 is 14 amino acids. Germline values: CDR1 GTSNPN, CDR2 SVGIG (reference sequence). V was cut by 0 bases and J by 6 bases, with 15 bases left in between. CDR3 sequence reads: CAWSVLVRDTEQYF. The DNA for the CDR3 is TGTGCCTGGAGTGTACTAGTCAGGGACACCGAGCAGTACTTC.

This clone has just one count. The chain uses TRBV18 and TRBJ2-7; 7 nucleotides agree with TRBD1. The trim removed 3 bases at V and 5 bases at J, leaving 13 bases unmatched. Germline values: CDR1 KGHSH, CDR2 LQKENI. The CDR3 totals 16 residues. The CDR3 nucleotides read TGTGCCAGCTCACCGGCCTACAGGGGAGCGCTCGACGAGCAGTACTTC. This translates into CASSPAYRGALDEQYF.

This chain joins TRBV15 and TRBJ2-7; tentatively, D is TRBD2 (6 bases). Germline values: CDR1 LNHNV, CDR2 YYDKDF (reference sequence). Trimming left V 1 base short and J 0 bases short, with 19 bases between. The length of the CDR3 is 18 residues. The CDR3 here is CATSRGLSSSASSYEQYF. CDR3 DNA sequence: TGTGCCACCAGCAGAGGTCTTTCCTCTAGCGCCAGCTCCTACGAGCAGTACTTC.

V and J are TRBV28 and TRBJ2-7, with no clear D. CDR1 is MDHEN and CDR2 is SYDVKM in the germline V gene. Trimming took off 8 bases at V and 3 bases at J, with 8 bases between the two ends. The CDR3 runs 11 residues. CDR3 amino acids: CASVGFYEQYF. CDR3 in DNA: TGTGCCAGCGTTGGCTTCTACGAGCAGTACTTC.

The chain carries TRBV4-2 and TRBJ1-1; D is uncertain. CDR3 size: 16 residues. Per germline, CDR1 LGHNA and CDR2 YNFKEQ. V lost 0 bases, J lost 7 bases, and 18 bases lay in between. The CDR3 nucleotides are TGTGCCAGCAGCCAAGATTTGACGGGGAAGGCCCTTGAAGCTTTCTTT. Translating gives CASSQDLTGKALEAFF.

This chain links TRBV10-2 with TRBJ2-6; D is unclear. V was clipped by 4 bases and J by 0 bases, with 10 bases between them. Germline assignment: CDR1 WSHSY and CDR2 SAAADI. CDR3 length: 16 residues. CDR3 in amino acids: CASSARLSSGANVLTF. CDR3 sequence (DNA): TGCGCCAGCAGTGCTCGCCTGAGCTCTGGGGCCAACGTCCTGACTTTC.

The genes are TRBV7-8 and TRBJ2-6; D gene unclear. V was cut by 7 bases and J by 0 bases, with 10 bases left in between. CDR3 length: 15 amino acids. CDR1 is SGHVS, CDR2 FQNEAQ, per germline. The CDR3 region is CASTQFLSGANVLTF. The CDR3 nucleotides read TGTGCCAGCACCCAGTTCCTCTCTGGGGCCAACGTCCTGACTTTC.

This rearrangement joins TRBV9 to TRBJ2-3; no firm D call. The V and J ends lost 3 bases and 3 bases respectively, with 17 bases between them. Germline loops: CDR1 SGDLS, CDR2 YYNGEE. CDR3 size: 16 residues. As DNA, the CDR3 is TGTGCCAGCAGCGCCCTTCGGAGTGGTCGGACAGATACGCAGTATTTT. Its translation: CASSALRSGRTDTQYF.

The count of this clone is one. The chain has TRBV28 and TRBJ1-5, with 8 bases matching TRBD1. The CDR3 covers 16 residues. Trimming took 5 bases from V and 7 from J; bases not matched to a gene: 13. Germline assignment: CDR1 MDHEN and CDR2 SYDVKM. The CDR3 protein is CASSPVRTGYGQPQHF. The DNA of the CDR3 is TGTGCCAGCAGTCCAGTTAGGACAGGGTATGGGCAGCCCCAGCATTTT.

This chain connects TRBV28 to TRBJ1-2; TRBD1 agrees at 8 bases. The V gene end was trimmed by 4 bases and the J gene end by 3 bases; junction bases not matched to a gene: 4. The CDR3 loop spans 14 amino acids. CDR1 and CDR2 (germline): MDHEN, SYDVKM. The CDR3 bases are TGTGCCAGCAGTTCAGGGGGCTCTCACTATGGCTACACCTTC. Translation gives CASSSGGSHYGYTF.